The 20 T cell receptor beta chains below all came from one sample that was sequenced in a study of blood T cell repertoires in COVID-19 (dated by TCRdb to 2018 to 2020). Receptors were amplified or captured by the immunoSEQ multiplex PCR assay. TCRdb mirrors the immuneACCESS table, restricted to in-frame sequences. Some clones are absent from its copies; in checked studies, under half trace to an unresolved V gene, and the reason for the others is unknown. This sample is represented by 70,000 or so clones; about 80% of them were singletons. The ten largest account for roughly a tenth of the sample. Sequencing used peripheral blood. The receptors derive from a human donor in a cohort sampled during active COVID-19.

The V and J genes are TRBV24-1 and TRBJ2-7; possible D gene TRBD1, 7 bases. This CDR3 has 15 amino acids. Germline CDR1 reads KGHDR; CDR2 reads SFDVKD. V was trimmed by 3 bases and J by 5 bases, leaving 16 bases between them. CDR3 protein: CATSDRAGGLDEQYF. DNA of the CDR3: TGTGCCACCAGTGATCGAGCAGGGGGGTTGGACGAGCAGTACTTC.

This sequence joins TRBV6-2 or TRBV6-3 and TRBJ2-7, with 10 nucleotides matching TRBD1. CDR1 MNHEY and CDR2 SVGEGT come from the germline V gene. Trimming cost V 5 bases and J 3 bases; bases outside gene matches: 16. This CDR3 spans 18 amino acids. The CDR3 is CASSHRPGTGVHLYEQYF. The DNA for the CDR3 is TGTGCCAGCAGTCACCGTCCCGGGACAGGGGTCCATCTCTACGAGCAGTACTTC.

CDR3 residues: CASSPGGNEQFF. Written as DNA, the CDR3 is TGTGCCAGCTCACCGGGGGGGAATGAGCAGTTCTTC. The chain carries TRBV18 and TRBJ2-1; 7 bases are shared with TRBD2. Per germline, CDR1 KGHSH and CDR2 LQKENI. With 3 bases clipped from V and 7 bases from J, the junction kept 0 bases outside the gene matches. The CDR3 sequence is 12 residues long.

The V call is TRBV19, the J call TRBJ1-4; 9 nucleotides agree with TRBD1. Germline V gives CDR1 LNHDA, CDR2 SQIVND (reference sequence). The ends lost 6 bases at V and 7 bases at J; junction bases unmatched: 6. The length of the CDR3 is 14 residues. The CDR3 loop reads CASSTGQGVEKLFF. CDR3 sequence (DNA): TGTGCCAGTAGCACGGGACAGGGAGTTGAAAAACTGTTTTTT.

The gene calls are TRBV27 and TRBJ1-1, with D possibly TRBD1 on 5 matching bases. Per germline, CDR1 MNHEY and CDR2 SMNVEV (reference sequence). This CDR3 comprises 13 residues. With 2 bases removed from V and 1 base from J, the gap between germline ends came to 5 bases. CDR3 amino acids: CASSLQGNTEAFF. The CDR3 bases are TGTGCCAGCAGTTTACAGGGGAACACTGAAGCTTTCTTT.

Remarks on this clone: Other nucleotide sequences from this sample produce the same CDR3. The CDR3 DNA reads TGTGCCATCAAAACTAGCGGGAGAGGCAATGAGCAGTTCTTC. As protein: CAIKTSGRGNEQFF. This chain links TRBV10-3 with TRBJ2-1, with 11 bases lining up with TRBD2. The CDR3 totals 14 residues. The germline gives CDR1 ENHRY, CDR2 SYGVKD. J was trimmed by 6 bases and V by 7 bases; bases with no gene match: 5.

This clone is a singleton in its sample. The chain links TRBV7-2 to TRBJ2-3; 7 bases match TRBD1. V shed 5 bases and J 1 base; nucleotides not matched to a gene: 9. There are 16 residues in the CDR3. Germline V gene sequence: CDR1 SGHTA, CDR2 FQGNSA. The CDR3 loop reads CASSLRQGVGTDTQYF. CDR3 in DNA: TGTGCCAGCAGCCTCCGGCAGGGGGTGGGCACAGATACGCAGTATTTT.

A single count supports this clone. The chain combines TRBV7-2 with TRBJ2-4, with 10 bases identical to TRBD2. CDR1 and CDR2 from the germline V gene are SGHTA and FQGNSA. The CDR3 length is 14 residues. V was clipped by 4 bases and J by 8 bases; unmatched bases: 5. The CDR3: CASSSGLAVDIQYF. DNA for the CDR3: TGTGCCAGCAGCTCTGGACTAGCGGTGGACATTCAGTACTTC.

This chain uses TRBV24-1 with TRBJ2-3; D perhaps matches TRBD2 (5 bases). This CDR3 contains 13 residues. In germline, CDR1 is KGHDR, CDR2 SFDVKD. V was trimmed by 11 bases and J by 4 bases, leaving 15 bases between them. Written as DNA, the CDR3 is TGTGCCAGCACCGGAGGTGGGGCAGATACGCAGTATTTT. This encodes CASTGGGADTQYF.

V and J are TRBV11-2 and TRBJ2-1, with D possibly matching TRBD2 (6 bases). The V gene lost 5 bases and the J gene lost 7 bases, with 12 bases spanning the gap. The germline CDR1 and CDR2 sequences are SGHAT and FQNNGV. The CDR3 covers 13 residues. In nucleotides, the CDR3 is TGTGCCAGCAGCCCCGACGGAGGGAATGAGCAGTTCTTC. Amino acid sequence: CASSPDGGNEQFF.

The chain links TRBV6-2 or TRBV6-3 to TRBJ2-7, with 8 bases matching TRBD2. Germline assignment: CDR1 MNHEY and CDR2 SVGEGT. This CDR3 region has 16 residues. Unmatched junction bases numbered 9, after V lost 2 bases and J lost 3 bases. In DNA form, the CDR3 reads TGTGCCAGCAGTTACCCCGGACTAGCACCGCTCTACGAGCAGTACTTC. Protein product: CASSYPGLAPLYEQYF.

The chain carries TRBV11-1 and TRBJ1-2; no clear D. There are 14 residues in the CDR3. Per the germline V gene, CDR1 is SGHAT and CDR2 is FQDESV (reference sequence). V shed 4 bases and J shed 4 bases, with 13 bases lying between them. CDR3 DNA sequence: TGTGCCAGCAGCTGGTCCCGGGAGGCCTATGGCTACACCTTC. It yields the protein CASSWSREAYGYTF. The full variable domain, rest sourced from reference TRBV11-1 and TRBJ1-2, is EAEVAQSPRYKITEKSQAVAFWCDPISGHATLYWYRQILGQGPELLVQFQDESVVDDSQLPKDRFSAERLKGVDSTLKIQPAELGDSAMYLCASSWSREAYGYTFGSGTRLTVV.

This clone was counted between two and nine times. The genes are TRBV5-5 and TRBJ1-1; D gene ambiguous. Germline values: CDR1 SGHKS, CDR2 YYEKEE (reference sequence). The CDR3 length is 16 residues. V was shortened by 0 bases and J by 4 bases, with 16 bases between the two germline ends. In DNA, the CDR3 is TGTGCCAGCAGCTTGGCCGGGCCGGGAATCGGCACTGAAGCTTTCTTT. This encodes CASSLAGPGIGTEAFF.

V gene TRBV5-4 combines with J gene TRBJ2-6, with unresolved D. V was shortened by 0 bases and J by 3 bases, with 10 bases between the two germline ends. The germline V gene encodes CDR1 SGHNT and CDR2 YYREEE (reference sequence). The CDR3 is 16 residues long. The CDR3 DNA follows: TGTGCCAGCAGCTTGGGCCAGTCGTTTGGGGCCAACGTCCTGACTTTC. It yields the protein CASSLGQSFGANVLTF.

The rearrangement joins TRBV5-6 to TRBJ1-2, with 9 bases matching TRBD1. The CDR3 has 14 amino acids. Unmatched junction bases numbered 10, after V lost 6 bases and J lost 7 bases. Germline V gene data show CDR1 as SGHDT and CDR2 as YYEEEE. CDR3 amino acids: CASTPGQGVFGYTF. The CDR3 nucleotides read TGTGCCAGCACCCCGGGACAGGGCGTATTTGGCTACACCTTC.

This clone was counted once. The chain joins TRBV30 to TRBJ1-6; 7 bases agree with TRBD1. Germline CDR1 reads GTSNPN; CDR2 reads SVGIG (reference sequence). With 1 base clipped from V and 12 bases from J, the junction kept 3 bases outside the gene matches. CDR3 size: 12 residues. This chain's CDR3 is CAWSDNRGPLHF. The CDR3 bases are TGTGCCTGGAGTGATAACAGGGGACCCCTCCACTTT.

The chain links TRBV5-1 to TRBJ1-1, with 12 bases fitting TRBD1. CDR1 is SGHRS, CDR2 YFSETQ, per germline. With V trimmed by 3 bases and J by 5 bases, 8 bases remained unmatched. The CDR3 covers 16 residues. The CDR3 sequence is CASSWGQGARITEAFF. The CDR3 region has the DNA TGCGCCAGCAGCTGGGGACAGGGGGCCCGAATAACTGAAGCTTTCTTT.

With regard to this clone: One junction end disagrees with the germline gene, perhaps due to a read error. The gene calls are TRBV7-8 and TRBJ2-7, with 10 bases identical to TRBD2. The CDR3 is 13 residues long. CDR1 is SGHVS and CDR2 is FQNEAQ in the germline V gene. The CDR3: CASSLGTSGSGGF. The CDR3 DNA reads TGTGCCAGCAGCTTAGGGACTAGCGGCAGCGGGGGCTTC.

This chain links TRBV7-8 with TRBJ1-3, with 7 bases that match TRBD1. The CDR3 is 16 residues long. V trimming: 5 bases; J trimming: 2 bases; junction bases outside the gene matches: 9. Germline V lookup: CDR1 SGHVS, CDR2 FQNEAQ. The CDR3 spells CASSPFPDRAGNTIYF. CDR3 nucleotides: TGTGCCAGCAGCCCCTTCCCCGACAGGGCTGGAAACACCATATATTTT.

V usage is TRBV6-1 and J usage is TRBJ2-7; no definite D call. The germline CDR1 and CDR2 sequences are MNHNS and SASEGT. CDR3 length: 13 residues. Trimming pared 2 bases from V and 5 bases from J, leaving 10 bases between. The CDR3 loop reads CASSESPSNEQYF. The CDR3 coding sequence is TGTGCCAGCAGTGAATCCCCATCCAACGAGCAGTACTTC.